This entry features one T cell receptor (beta chain) sequence. Healthy donors were controls matched for age and sex. Bulk CD8+ and CD4+ cells came from magnetic negative isolation; CD8+ TEMRA by FACS. Random hexamers served to reverse transcribe roughly 0.45 to 1 ug RNA. A multiplex approach, immunoSEQ multiplex PCR, amplified TCR beta CDR3 across 54 Vbeta and 13 Jbeta. Each CDR3 protein is one row after TCRdb ran MiXCR on the immunoSEQ multiplex PCR reads. Of 180,000 or so distinct CDR3 sequences detected, about 95% appear once; the ten largest clones hold approximately 0.1%. V lost 0 bases, J lost 6 bases, and 6 bases lay in between. From germline, CDR1 is PRHDT and CDR2 FYEKMQ (reference sequence). The CDR3 loop spans 12 amino acids. This record belongs to a study of CD8 T cells in Susac syndrome.

The V call is TRBV13, the J call TRBJ2-7; D not certain. The specimen sequenced was CD4+ T cells from PBMCs. This TCR derives from a human donor in good health. Written as DNA, the CDR3 is TGTGCCAGCAGCTTAGGGCGGCTCGAGCAGTACTTC. Translating gives CASSLGRLEQYF.